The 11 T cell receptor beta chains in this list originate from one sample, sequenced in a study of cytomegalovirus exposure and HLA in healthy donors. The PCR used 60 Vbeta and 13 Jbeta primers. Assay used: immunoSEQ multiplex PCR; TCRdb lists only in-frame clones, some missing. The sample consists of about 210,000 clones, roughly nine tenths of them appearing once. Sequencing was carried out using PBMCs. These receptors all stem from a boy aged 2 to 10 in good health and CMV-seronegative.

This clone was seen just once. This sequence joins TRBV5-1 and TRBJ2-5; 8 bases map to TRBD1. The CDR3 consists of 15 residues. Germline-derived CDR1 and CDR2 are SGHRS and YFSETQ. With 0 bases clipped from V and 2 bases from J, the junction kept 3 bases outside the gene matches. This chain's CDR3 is CASSLVGTGQETQYF. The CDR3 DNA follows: TGCGCCAGCAGCTTGGTCGGGACAGGACAAGAGACCCAGTACTTC. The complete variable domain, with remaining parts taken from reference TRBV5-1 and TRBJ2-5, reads KAGVTQTPRYLIKTRGQQVTLSCSPISGHRSVSWYQQTPGQGLQFLFEYFSETQRNKGNFPGRFSGRQFSNSRSEMNVSTLELGDSALYLCASSLVGTGQETQYFGPGTRLLVL.

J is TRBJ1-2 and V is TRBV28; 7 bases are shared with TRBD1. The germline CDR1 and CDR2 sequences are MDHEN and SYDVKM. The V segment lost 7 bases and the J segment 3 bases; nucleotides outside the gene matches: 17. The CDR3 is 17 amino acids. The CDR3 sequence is CASIRPDRDGYDYGYTF. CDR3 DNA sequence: TGTGCCAGCATCCGGCCCGACAGGGACGGATATGACTATGGCTACACCTTC.

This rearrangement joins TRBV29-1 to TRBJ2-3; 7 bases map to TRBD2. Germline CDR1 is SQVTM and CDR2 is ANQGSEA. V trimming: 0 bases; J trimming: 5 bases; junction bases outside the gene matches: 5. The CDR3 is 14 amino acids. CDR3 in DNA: TGCAGCGTTGAAGACACATCTAGCGGAGATACGCAGTATTTT. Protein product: CSVEDTSSGDTQYF.

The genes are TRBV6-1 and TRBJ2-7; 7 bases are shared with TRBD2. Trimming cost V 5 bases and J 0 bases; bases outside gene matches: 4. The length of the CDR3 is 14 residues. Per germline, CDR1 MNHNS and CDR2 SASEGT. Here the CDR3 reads CASSFSGRSYEQYF. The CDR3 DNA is TGTGCCAGCAGTTTTAGCGGGCGCTCCTACGAGCAGTACTTC.

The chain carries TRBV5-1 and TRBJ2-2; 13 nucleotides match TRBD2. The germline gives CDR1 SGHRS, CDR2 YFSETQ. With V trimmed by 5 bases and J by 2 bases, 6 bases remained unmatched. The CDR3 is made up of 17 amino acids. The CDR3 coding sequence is TGCGCCAGCAGTCCGAGGACTAGCGGGAGTAACACCGGGGAGCTGTTTTTT. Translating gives CASSPRTSGSNTGELFF.

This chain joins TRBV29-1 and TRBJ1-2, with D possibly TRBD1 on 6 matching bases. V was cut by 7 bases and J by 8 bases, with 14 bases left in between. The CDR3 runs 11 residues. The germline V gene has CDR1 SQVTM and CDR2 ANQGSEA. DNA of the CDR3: TGCAGCGGCCTGGGGGCGGAAGGCTACACCTTC. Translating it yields CSGLGAEGYTF.

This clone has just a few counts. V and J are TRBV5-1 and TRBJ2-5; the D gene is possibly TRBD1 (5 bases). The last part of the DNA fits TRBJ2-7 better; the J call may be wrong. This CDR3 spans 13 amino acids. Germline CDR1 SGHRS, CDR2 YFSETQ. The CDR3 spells CASSLTGGHEQYF. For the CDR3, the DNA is TGCGCCAGCAGCTTGACAGGTGGGCACGAGCAGTACTTC.

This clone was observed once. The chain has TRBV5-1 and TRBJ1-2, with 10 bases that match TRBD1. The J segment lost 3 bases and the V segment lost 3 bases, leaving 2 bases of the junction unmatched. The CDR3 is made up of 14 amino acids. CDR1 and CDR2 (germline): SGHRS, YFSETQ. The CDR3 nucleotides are TGCGCCAGCAGCTGGGACAGGGGCCACTATGGCTACACCTTC. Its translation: CASSWDRGHYGYTF.

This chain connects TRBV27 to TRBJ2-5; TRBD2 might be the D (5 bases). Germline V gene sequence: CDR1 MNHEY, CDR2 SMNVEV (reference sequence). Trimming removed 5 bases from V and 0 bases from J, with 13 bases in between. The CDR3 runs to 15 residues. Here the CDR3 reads CASSPQTGYQETQYF. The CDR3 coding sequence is TGTGCCAGCAGTCCCCAGACGGGGTACCAAGAGACCCAGTACTTC.

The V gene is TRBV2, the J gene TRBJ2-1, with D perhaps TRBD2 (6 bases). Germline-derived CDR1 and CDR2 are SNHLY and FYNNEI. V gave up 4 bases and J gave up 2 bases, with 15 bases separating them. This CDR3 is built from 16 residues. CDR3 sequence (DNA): TGTGCCAGCAGTGCCGGGAGACTCGGAGCCTACAATGAGCAGTTCTTC. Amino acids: CASSAGRLGAYNEQFF.

The CDR3 here is CASSEPLALTYNEQFF. In nucleotides, the CDR3 is TGTGCCAGCAGCGAGCCGCTAGCGTTGACCTACAATGAGCAGTTCTTC. The rearrangement links TRBV7-2 to TRBJ2-1, with D possibly being TRBD2 (6 bases). Germline lookup yields CDR1 SGHTA and CDR2 FQGNSA. Trimming took 5 bases from V and 2 from J, leaving 16 bases between them. The CDR3 runs 16 residues. The variable domain in full, with the rest retrieved from reference TRBV7-2 and TRBJ2-1, is GAGVSQSPSNKVTEKGKDVELRCDPISGHTALYWYRQSLGQGLEFLIYFQGNSAPDKSGLPSDRFSAERTGGSVSTLTIQRTQQEDSAVYLCASSEPLALTYNEQFFGPGTRLTVL.